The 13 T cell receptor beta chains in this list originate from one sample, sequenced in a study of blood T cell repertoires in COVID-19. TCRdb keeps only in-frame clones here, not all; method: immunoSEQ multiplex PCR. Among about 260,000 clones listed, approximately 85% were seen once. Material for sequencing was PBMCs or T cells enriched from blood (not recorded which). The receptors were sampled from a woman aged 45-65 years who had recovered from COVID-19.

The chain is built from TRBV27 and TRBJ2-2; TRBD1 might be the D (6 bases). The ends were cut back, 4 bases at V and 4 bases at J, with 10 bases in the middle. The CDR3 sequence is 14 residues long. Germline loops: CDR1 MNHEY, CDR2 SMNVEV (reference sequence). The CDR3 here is CASSYQQGTGELFF. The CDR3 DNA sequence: TGTGCCAGCAGTTATCAACAGGGCACCGGGGAGCTGTTTTTT.

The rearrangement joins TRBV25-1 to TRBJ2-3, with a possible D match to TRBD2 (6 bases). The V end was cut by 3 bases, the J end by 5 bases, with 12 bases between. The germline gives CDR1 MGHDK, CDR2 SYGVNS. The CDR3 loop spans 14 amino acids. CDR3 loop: CASSEAGLKDTQYF. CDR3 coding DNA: TGTGCCAGCAGTGAGGCGGGACTGAAAGATACGCAGTATTTT.

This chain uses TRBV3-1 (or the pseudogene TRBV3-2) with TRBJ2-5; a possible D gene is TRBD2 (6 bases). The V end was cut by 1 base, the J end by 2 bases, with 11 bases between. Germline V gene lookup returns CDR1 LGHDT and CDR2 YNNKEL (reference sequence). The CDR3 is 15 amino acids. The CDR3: CASSQGTGEQETQYF. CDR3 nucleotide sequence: TGTGCCAGCAGCCAAGGCACGGGGGAGCAAGAGACCCAGTACTTC.

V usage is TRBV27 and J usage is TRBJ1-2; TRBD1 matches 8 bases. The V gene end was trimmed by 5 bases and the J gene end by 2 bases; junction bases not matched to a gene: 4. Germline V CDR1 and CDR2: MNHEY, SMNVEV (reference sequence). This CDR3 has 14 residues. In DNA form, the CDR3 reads TGTGCCAGCAGTACACAGGGGGGGAACTATGGCTACACCTTC. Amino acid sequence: CASSTQGGNYGYTF.

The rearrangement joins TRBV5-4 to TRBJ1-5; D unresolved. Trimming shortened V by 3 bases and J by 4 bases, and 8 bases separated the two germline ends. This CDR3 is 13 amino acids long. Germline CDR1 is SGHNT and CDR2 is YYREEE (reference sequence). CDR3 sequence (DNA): TGTGCCAGCAGCTCAGGTGGGAATCAGCCCCAGCATTTT. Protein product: CASSSGGNQPQHF.

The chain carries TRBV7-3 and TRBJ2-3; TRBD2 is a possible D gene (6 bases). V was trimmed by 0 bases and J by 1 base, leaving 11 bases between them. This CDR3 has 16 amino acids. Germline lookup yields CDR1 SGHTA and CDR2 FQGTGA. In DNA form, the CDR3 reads TGTGCCAGCAGCTTAACCCCGGGCGGGGGCACAGATACGCAGTATTTT. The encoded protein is CASSLTPGGGTDTQYF.

This CDR3 is CASSVREPDTQYF. The CDR3 DNA is TGTGCCAGCAGCGTTAGGGAGCCAGATACGCAGTATTTT. This chain joins TRBV9 and TRBJ2-3, with TRBD2 as a possible D gene (5 bases). Germline-derived CDR1 and CDR2 are SGDLS and YYNGEE. The germline V and J ends were trimmed by 2 bases and 4 bases, with 8 bases remaining between them. The CDR3 is 13 residues long.

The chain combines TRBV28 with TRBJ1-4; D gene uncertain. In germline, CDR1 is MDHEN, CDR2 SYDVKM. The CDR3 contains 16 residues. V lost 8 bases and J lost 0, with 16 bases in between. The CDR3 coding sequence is TGTGCCAGCGGCCAACCCGTGGCCTCAACTAATGAAAAACTGTTTTTT. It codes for CASGQPVASTNEKLFF.

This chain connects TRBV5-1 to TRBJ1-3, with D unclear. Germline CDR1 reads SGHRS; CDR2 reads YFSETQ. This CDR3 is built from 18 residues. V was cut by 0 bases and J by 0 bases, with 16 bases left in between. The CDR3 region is CASSLVGGILLSGNTIYF. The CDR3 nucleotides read TGCGCCAGCAGCTTGGTGGGAGGCATATTGCTCTCTGGAAACACCATATATTTT.

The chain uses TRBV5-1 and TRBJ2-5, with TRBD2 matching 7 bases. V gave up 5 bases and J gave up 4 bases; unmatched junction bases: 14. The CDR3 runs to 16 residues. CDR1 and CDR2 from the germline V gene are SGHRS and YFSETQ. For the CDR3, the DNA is TGCGCCAGCAGAAAAACCCCCGGGACTACCCTAGAGACCCAGTACTTC. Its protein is CASRKTPGTTLETQYF.

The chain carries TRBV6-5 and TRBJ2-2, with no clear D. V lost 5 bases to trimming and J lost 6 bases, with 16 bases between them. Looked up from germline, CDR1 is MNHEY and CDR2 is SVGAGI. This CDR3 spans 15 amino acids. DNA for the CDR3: TGTGCCAGCAGTACCTTCCATAGCAGTGCCGGGGAGCTGTTTTTT. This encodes CASSTFHSSAGELFF.

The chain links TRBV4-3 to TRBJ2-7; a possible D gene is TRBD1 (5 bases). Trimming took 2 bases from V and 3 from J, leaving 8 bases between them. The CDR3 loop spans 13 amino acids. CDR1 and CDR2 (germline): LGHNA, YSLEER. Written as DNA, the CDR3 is TGCGCCAGCAGCCAATACCAGGGCTACGAGCAGTACTTC. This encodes CASSQYQGYEQYF.

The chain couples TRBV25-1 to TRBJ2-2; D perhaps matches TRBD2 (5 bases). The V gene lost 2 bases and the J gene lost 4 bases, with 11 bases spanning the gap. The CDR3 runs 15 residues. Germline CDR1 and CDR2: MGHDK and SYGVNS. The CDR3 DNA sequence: TGTGCCAGCAGTGAACGAGGGCAAGGCACCGGGGAGCTGTTTTTT. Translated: CASSERGQGTGELFF.